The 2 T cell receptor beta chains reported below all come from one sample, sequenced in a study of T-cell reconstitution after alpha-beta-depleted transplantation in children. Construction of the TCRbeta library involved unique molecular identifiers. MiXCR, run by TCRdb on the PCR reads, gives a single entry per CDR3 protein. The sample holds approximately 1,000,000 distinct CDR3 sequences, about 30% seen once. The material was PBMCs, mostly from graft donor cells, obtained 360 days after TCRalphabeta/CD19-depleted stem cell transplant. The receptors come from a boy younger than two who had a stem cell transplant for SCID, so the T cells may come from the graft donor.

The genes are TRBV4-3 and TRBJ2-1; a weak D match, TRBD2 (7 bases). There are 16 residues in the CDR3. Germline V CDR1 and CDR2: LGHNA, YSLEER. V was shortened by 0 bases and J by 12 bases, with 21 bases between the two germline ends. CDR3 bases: TGCGCCAGCAGCCAAGATCATGGGAGGGGGGAAATGATGCAGTTCTTC. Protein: CASSQDHGRGEMMQFF.

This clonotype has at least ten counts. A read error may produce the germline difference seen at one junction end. The CDR3 region is CASSFGGSNSPLHF. In DNA, the CDR3 is TGTGCCAGCAGCTTCGGGGGCTCCAATTCACCCCTCCACTTT. The chain employs TRBV5-1 and TRBJ1-6, with D tentatively TRBD1 (6 bases). This CDR3 is 14 amino acids long. CDR1 and CDR2 from the germline V gene are SGHRS and YFSETQ.